What follows are 10 T cell receptor beta chains derived from one specimen sequenced in a study of PD-L1 blockade in urothelial cancer. TCRdb's table, derived via immunoSEQ multiplex PCR, lists solely in-frame clones and lacks some. The sample has roughly 50,000 clones, 77% seen once; the top ten hold 3% to 4.5%. The specimen was PBMCs, collected around atezolizumab (anti-PD-L1) treatment. The receptors were gathered from a man between 65 and 80 years old with urothelial cancer.

This clone turned up a few times. This rearrangement joins TRBV28 to TRBJ1-1; D is perhaps TRBD1 (5 bases). The length of the CDR3 is 12 residues. With 11 bases removed from V and 3 bases from J, the gap between germline ends came to 13 bases. The germline gives CDR1 MDHEN, CDR2 SYDVKM. CDR3 sequence reads: CAVLRADTEAFF. Here the CDR3 DNA reads TGTGCCGTCCTCAGGGCTGACACTGAAGCTTTCTTT. The variable domain in full, completed from reference TRBV28 and TRBJ1-1, reads DVKVTQSSRYLVKRTGEKVFLECVQDMDHENMFWYRQDPGLGLRLIYFSYDVKMKEKGDIPEGYSVSREKKERFSLILESASTNQTSMYLCAVLRADTEAFFGQGTRLTVV.

The chain joins TRBV6-1 to TRBJ1-6, with 9 nucleotides matching TRBD1. The V gene's germline CDR1 is MNHNS and CDR2 SASEGT. CDR3 length equals 14 residues. V trimming: 6 bases; J trimming: 7 bases; junction bases outside the gene matches: 4. The CDR3 sequence is CASSGTGKNSPLHF. The CDR3 DNA is TGTGCCAGCAGCGGGACAGGGAAGAATTCACCCCTCCACTTT.

A few counts support this clone. This sequence joins TRBV2 and TRBJ2-7, with D hard to call. CDR1 SNHLY and CDR2 FYNNEI come from the germline V gene. V lost 2 bases to trimming and J lost 6 bases, with 5 bases between them. The CDR3 is 11 amino acids. The CDR3 DNA sequence: TGTGCCAGCAGTGAAAGGAGCGAGCAGTACTTC. Translation: CASSERSEQYF.

A single count supports this clone. The V and J genes are TRBV6-5 and TRBJ1-3; D is ambiguous. The CDR3 has 11 amino acids. Trimming removed 5 bases at V and 8 bases at J, with 7 bases between. Germline V gene lookup returns CDR1 MNHEY and CDR2 SVGAGI. The CDR3 protein is CASSAVDTIYF. CDR3 bases: TGTGCCAGCAGTGCGGTGGACACCATATATTTT.

The CDR3 sequence is CASKTGQVDEQFF. The CDR3 DNA follows: TGTGCCAGCAAAACGGGACAGGTCGATGAGCAGTTCTTC. This chain connects TRBV28 to TRBJ2-1, with 8 bases aligning to TRBD1. Trimming removed 7 bases from V and 8 bases from J; junction bases left unmatched: 7. Germline V gene lookup returns CDR1 MDHEN and CDR2 SYDVKM. The CDR3 consists of 13 residues.

Concerning this clone itself: Additional DNA sequences in this sample encode the identical CDR3. The rearrangement uses TRBV7-2 and TRBJ1-2, with 8 bases identical to TRBD1. V trimming: 5 bases; J trimming: 5 bases; junction bases outside the gene matches: 4. This CDR3 is 13 amino acids long. Per germline, CDR1 SGHTA and CDR2 FQGNSA. This CDR3 is CASSPRQGYGYTF. CDR3 bases: TGTGCCAGCAGCCCACGACAGGGGTATGGCTACACCTTC.

J is TRBJ2-7 and V is TRBV28; TRBD1 agrees at 8 bases. The junction had 8 bases not matched to a gene; V was cut back by 7 bases and J by 3 bases. In germline, CDR1 is MDHEN, CDR2 SYDVKM. There are 14 residues in the CDR3. For the CDR3, the DNA is TGTGCCAGCACCATTCGGACAGGGCTCTACGAGCAGTACTTC. Translated: CASTIRTGLYEQYF.

V gene TRBV10-3 combines with J gene TRBJ1-4, with D possibly being TRBD1 (5 bases). Per the germline V gene, CDR1 is ENHRY and CDR2 is SYGVKD. The CDR3 totals 12 residues. Deletions cut 8 bases from V and 8 bases from J, with 12 bases between. DNA of the CDR3: TGTGCCATCTCAGGGTATGGGGAAAAACTGTTTTTT. Translation gives CAISGYGEKLFF.

This clone was observed once. The V gene is TRBV25-1, the J gene TRBJ2-2, with 10 nucleotides matching TRBD1. From germline, CDR1 is MGHDK and CDR2 SYGVNS. V trimming: 0 bases; J trimming: 8 bases; junction bases outside the gene matches: 6. This CDR3 contains 16 residues. CDR3 loop: CASSEYRTGGSGELFF. CDR3 nucleotide sequence: TGTGCCAGCAGTGAATACCGGACAGGGGGTTCGGGGGAGCTGTTTTTT.

This chain links TRBV7-6 with TRBJ2-7, with D hard to call. The CDR3 totals 15 residues. The V gene's germline CDR1 is SGHVS and CDR2 FNYEAQ. Deletions cut 1 base from V and 3 bases from J, with 13 bases between. The CDR3 DNA reads as TGTGCCAGCAGCTTAGGTGTCCAGGCCATCTACGAGCAGTACTTC. Its protein product is CASSLGVQAIYEQYF.